The text below deals with one T cell receptor beta chain. It lacks a known antigen. Base qualities were left out, and no much larger clone turns up one base away. Whole blood was collected in K2EDTA tubes by collaborating institutions according to the institutions' own protocols. For TCRbeta analysis, collaborator samples were shipped as frozen whole blood, as isolated PBMCs, or as DNA extracted from either sample type. The CDR3 contains 16 residues, cysteine and phenylalanine counted. This entry keeps only the CDR3 DNA: 48 bases, framed from base 1. V loses 3 bases, J loses 0 bases, and the germline ends lie 14 bases apart. The germline V gene provides CDR1 ENHRY and CDR2 SYGVKD. The immunoSEQ Assay, a bias-controlled multiplex PCR, was used to amplify TCRbeta CDR3 regions from genomic DNA. Turning to the authors' computational methods: The number of nucleated cells in each sample was estimated from the amplification of reference gene primers within the assay. To quantify the absolute abundance of each unique TCRbeta CDR3 rearrangement, sequence reads were collapsed and filtered. For each sample, productive Simpson clonality was calculated as the square root of Simpson's diversity index across productive rearrangements. TCRdb retrieved this table from immuneACCESS and kept in-frame rearrangements only. Not all clones are present; in checked studies, unresolved V genes account for under half, and no reason is known for the remainder. The V and J calls and clone size are taken from that table; D and trimming were inferred from the DNA. This sample holds hundreds of thousands of clones; about 90% were observed only once. Over 1.3% of the sample is in the top ten clones.

This entry belongs to a study of blood T cell repertoires in COVID-19 (dated by TCRdb to 2020 to 2021). About the study as a whole: Samples from collaborators originated in the United States, Italy and Spain and spanned both the acute and convalescent phases of COVID-19. The material from the prospective study consisted of cDNA or gDNA derived from T cells, B-cell-depleted T cells, or PBMCs. Deeply sampled blood TCRbeta repertoires from subjects exposed to, actively infected with, or recovered from COVID-19 were included in the dataset. A freely available public database, intended as a resource for researchers studying the immune response to SARS-CoV-2, is where the repertoires were released. Samples came from the ongoing ImmuneRACE study (first 160 participants) plus 1,254 subjects from 6 global collaborators. A de-identified subject ID, COVID-19 status, age in years and sex were almost always included in the sample metadata. Where available, HLA class I and class II types were obtained from metadata supplied by the sample provider rather than from assay-based typing. General findings and caveats noted by the study authors: The amount of clinical and demographic metadata varied by source and participant and was provided uncurated.

The sequence links TRBV10-3 to TRBJ1-2, with the D gene not confidently named. The specimen was peripheral blood. The origin of this receptor is a man older than 75 with acute or convalescent COVID-19. The CDR3 protein sequence reads: CAISDMGGEANYGYTF. The bases are TGTGCCATCAGTGACATGGGCGGGGAGGCTAACTATGGCTACACCTTC.